This T cell receptor (beta chain) comes out of a study of Graves' ophthalmopathy and Graves' hyperthyroidism. This clonotype was detected ten times or more. Amplification of the TCR beta CDR3 regions used RNA transcripts (as template). The library came from an HTBI-primed first-round RT-PCR and a second-round multiplex PCR. TCRdb re-called the multiplex PCR reads through MiXCR, storing one row per CDR3 protein. The table includes hundreds of thousands of distinct CDR3 sequences, 22% detected once. The PBMCs were taken from approximately 11 ml of fresh peripheral blood. Sequences were obtained from peripheral blood. The sequence derives from a woman aged 18-29 years with stable Graves' hyperthyroidism. Some clones in this sample may be carry-over from other donors' samples.

The CDR3 bases are TGCAGCATCGGATCGACAGACAATAGCAATCAGCCCCAGCATTTT. Translation: CSIGSTDNSNQPQHF. The chain is built from TRBV29-1 and TRBJ1-5, with a possible D match to TRBD1 (5 bases). V was cut by 8 bases and J by 0 bases, with 17 bases left in between. The CDR3 runs 15 residues. Germline V CDR1 and CDR2: SQVTM, ANQGSEA.